These 26 T cell receptor beta chains came from one sample sequenced in a study of OX40 agonist ivuxolimab in advanced cancers. Generated by immunoSEQ multiplex PCR, the TCRdb table keeps only in-frame clones and is missing some. The table includes more than 85,000 clones, roughly 89% detected once. The sample in question was CD4+ or CD8+ T cells sorted from blood, obtained in a trial of the OX40 agonist ivuxolimab. These receptors all stem from an adult with an advanced solid tumor such as melanoma, head and neck, liver or kidney cancer.

The V gene is TRBV6-1, the J gene TRBJ2-1; D perhaps matches TRBD1 (6 bases). The V end lost 5 bases, the J end lost 8 bases, and 16 bases lay between the germline ends. This CDR3 spans 14 amino acids. From germline, CDR1 is MNHNS and CDR2 SASEGT. CDR3: CASSPGDYRDEQFF. The CDR3 nucleotides read TGTGCCAGCAGTCCCGGGGATTACAGGGATGAGCAGTTCTTC.

CDR3 nucleotides: TGTGCCAGCAGCCCGCCGGGACAGGGGAACGAGCAGTACTTC. The encoded protein is CASSPPGQGNEQYF. The genes are TRBV7-3 and TRBJ2-7, with 10 nucleotides matching TRBD1. The trim removed 5 bases at V and 5 bases at J, leaving 6 bases unmatched. The length of the CDR3 is 14 residues. Germline V CDR1 and CDR2: SGHTA, FQGTGA.

The chain joins TRBV9 to TRBJ2-7; D possibly corresponds to TRBD2 (5 bases). Germline assignment: CDR1 SGDLS and CDR2 YYNGEE. V lost 4 bases and J lost 2, with 16 bases in between. This CDR3 region has 15 residues. DNA of the CDR3: TGTGCCAGCAGCCCCTACGGGGAACAGACCTACGAGCAGTACTTC. Encoded protein: CASSPYGEQTYEQYF.

The chain joins TRBV2 to TRBJ2-4; possibly TRBD1 for D (5 bases). V lost 3 bases and J lost 6, with 6 bases in between. Looked up from germline, CDR1 is SNHLY and CDR2 is FYNNEI. This CDR3 is 12 amino acids long. For the CDR3, the DNA is TGTGCCAGCAGTGACGACAGAAACATTCAGTACTTC. It is translated as CASSDDRNIQYF. The variable domain in full, completed from reference TRBV2 and TRBJ2-4, reads EPEVTQTPSHQVTQMGQEVILRCVPISNHLYFYWYRQILGQKVEFLVSFYNNEISEKSEIFDDQFSVERPDGSNFTLKIRSTKLEDSAMYFCASSDDRNIQYFGAGTRLSVL.

V and J are TRBV19 and TRBJ2-3; 10 nucleotides agree with TRBD2. The length of the CDR3 is 19 residues. The germline gives CDR1 LNHDA, CDR2 SQIVND (reference sequence). V lost 5 bases, J lost 2 bases, and 16 bases stayed unmatched. The CDR3 bases are TGTGCCAGTAGTCCGCGAAGGCTAGCGGGGGCCTATTTCACAGATACGCAGTATTTT. It specifies CASSPRRLAGAYFTDTQYF.

This chain connects TRBV19 to TRBJ2-2, with D perhaps TRBD2 (5 bases). With 3 bases removed from V and 3 bases from J, the gap between germline ends came to 11 bases. Germline lookup yields CDR1 LNHDA and CDR2 SQIVND (reference sequence). The CDR3 extends over 15 amino acids. The CDR3 bases are TGTGCCAGTAGTATCCCCCGGGGAGACACCGGGGAGCTGTTTTTT. This translates into CASSIPRGDTGELFF. Filled out from reference TRBV19 and TRBJ2-2, the complete variable domain reads DGGITQSPKYLFRKEGQNVTLSCEQNLNHDAMYWYRQDPGQGLRLIYYSQIVNDFQKGDIAEGYSVSREKKESFPLTVTSAQKNPTAFYLCASSIPRGDTGELFFGEGSRLTVL.

J is TRBJ1-1 and V is TRBV6-1; D not certain. V was trimmed by 6 bases and J by 0 bases, leaving 8 bases between them. The CDR3 consists of 13 residues. The germline CDR1 and CDR2 sequences are MNHNS and SASEGT. The DNA of the CDR3 is TGTGCCAGCAGCAATACAGTGAACACTGAAGCTTTCTTT. Its translation is CASSNTVNTEAFF.

The V call is TRBV9, the J call TRBJ2-7; the D gene could be TRBD1 or TRBD2 (5 bases each). Trimming cost V 0 bases and J 0 bases, with 7 bases left between them. Per germline, CDR1 SGDLS and CDR2 YYNGEE. The CDR3 runs 14 residues. The CDR3 loop is CASSVGGSSYEQYF. CDR3 in DNA: TGTGCCAGCAGCGTAGGGGGGAGCTCCTACGAGCAGTACTTC.

V is TRBV6-1 and J is TRBJ1-5, with D possibly being TRBD1 (6 bases). The germline V and J ends were trimmed by 2 bases and 5 bases, with 10 bases remaining between them. Germline CDR1 MNHNS, CDR2 SASEGT. This CDR3 comprises 14 residues. CDR3 amino acids: CASSERTAYQPQHF. The DNA for the CDR3 is TGTGCCAGCAGTGAAAGGACAGCTTATCAGCCCCAGCATTTT.

This chain connects TRBV11-3 to TRBJ2-2; D uncertain. Germline CDR1 SGHNT, CDR2 YENEEA. This CDR3 is built from 13 residues. V lost 4 bases and J 4 bases, leaving 7 bases between the germline ends. Here the CDR3 reads CASSSPGTGELFF. CDR3 sequence (DNA): TGTGCCAGCAGCTCACCTGGCACCGGGGAGCTGTTTTTT.

The chain joins TRBV5-4 to TRBJ1-2, with 7 bases fitting TRBD1. Germline V gives CDR1 SGHNT, CDR2 YYREEE (reference sequence). The CDR3 runs 14 residues. V lost 1 base to trimming and J lost 3 bases; unmatched junction nucleotides: 3. The CDR3 is CASSLTGVDYGYTF. In DNA, the CDR3 is TGTGCCAGCAGCTTGACAGGGGTTGACTATGGCTACACCTTC. Looking up the rest from reference TRBV5-4 and TRBJ1-2 gives the full variable domain: ETGVTQSPTHLIKTRGQQVTLRCSSQSGHNTVSWYQQALGQGPQFIFQYYREEENGRGNFPPRFSGLQFPNYSSELNVNALELDDSALYLCASSLTGVDYGYTFGSGTRLTVV.

This clone came up once. The chain employs TRBV28 and TRBJ1-1, with 7 bases fitting TRBD1. This CDR3 comprises 16 residues. The V gene's germline CDR1 is MDHEN and CDR2 SYDVKM. The J segment lost 4 bases and the V segment lost 7 bases, leaving 15 bases of the junction unmatched. As DNA, the CDR3 is TGTGCCAGCACCAGCACCTGGGGGACAGCTCCCACTGAAGCTTTCTTT. Protein: CASTSTWGTAPTEAFF.

This chain links TRBV19 with TRBJ1-1, with D possibly matching TRBD1 (5 bases). The V end was cut by 6 bases, the J end by 3 bases, with 11 bases between. This CDR3 has 13 residues. From germline, CDR1 is LNHDA and CDR2 SQIVND (reference sequence). The CDR3, as DNA: TGTGCCAGTAGGAGGAGGGGTTACACTGAAGCTTTCTTT. It is translated as CASRRRGYTEAFF. The entire variable domain, with the rest obtained from reference TRBV19 and TRBJ1-1, is as follows: DGGITQSPKYLFRKEGQNVTLSCEQNLNHDAMYWYRQDPGQGLRLIYYSQIVNDFQKGDIAEGYSVSREKKESFPLTVTSAQKNPTAFYLCASRRRGYTEAFFGQGTRLTVV.

The V and J genes are TRBV7-3 and TRBJ2-5; 8 bases agree with TRBD2. The junction had 8 bases not matched to a gene; V was cut back by 3 bases and J by 5 bases. This CDR3 comprises 15 residues. CDR1 is SGHTA, CDR2 FQGTGA, per germline. Here the CDR3 DNA reads TGTGCCAGCAGCTTCGTCGGGGGGGCCTCGGAGACCCAGTACTTC. Its protein product is CASSFVGGASETQYF. Drawing the rest from reference TRBV7-3 and TRBJ2-5, the complete variable domain is GAGVSQTPSNKVTEKGKYVELRCDPISGHTALYWYRQSLGQGPEFLIYFQGTGAADDSGLPNDRFFAVRPEGSVSTLKIQRTERGDSAVYLCASSFVGGASETQYFGPGTRLLVL.

Regarding this clone: Other DNA sequences in the same sample also yield this CDR3. The CDR3: CASRTASNQPQHF. CDR3 coding DNA: TGTGCCAGCAGGACAGCGTCGAATCAGCCCCAGCATTTT. The chain joins TRBV6-5 to TRBJ1-5, with D possibly being TRBD1 (5 bases). Trimming removed 6 bases at V and 4 bases at J, with 10 bases between. CDR1 and CDR2 from the germline V gene are MNHEY and SVGAGI. CDR3 length: 13 amino acids.

The chain uses TRBV5-4 and TRBJ1-6; TRBD1 is a possible D gene (5 bases). This CDR3 contains 15 residues. Germline loops: CDR1 SGHNT, CDR2 YYREEE (reference sequence). The ends were cut back, 4 bases at V and 7 bases at J, with 15 bases in the middle. CDR3 in DNA: TGTGCCAGCAGCACGGGACGGCCGCTGAATTCACCCCTCCACTTT. It yields the protein CASSTGRPLNSPLHF.

The chain couples TRBV7-2 to TRBJ1-4; perhaps TRBD1 as D (6 bases). Trimming left V 5 bases short and J 8 bases short, with 9 bases between. Per germline, CDR1 SGHTA and CDR2 FQGNSA. This CDR3 comprises 12 residues. In DNA, the CDR3 is TGTGCCAGCAGCCGGGACACGGAAAAACTGTTTTTT. Amino acid sequence: CASSRDTEKLFF.

DNA of the CDR3: TGTGCCAGCAGTCAGGGCAATCAGCCCCAGCATTTT. It translates to CASSQGNQPQHF. The chain joins TRBV5-4 to TRBJ1-5; D gene ambiguous. Trimming shortened V by 5 bases and J by 2 bases, and 5 bases separated the two germline ends. CDR1 and CDR2 from the germline V gene are SGHNT and YYREEE (reference sequence). The CDR3 is 12 amino acids.

The CDR3 DNA reads TGTGCCACCGCCGCAGATCTGGACAGGGGAGTCCTCGGTGGCTACACCTTC. Amino acid sequence: CATAADLDRGVLGGYTF. The V and J genes are TRBV15 and TRBJ1-2; 9 bases fit TRBD1. The CDR3 totals 17 residues. Germline-derived CDR1 and CDR2 are LNHNV and YYDKDF (reference sequence). J lost 7 bases, V lost 8 bases, and 20 bases had no gene match. Combining the CDR3 with reference TRBV15 and TRBJ1-2 gives the whole variable domain DAMVIQNPRYQVTQFGKPVTLSCSQTLNHNVMYWYQQKSSQAPKLLFHYYDKDFNNEADTPDNFQSRRPNTSFCFLDIRSPGLGDTAMYLCATAADLDRGVLGGYTFGSGTRLTVV.

The rearrangement joins TRBV15 to TRBJ2-1; D possibly uses TRBD1 or TRBD2 (5 bases each). The CDR3 runs 15 residues. Germline values: CDR1 LNHNV, CDR2 YYDKDF (reference sequence). Trimming pared 1 base from V and 6 bases from J, leaving 13 bases between. Here the CDR3 DNA reads TGTGCCACCAGCAGAGTTGGGGGATGGGGCAATGAGCAGTTCTTC. It encodes CATSRVGGWGNEQFF.

The chain joins TRBV4-1 to TRBJ1-3, with D possibly matching TRBD1 (5 bases). The CDR3 sequence is 17 residues long. Per the germline V gene, CDR1 is MGHRA and CDR2 is YSYEKL. The ends were cut back, 0 bases at V and 2 bases at J, with 14 bases in the middle. The CDR3 region is CASSQEGEGITGNTIYF. The CDR3 DNA sequence: TGCGCCAGCAGCCAAGAGGGGGAGGGTATAACTGGAAACACCATATATTTT.

The rearrangement joins TRBV5-1 to TRBJ2-5, with TRBD2 matching 8 bases. J was trimmed by 5 bases and V by 1 base; bases with no gene match: 4. Germline V CDR1 and CDR2: SGHRS, YFSETQ. This CDR3 has 14 residues. CDR3 sequence (DNA): TGCGCCAGCAGCTTGCCGGGGGGGGACGAGACCCAGTACTTC. As protein: CASSLPGGDETQYF.

The rearrangement joins TRBV5-1 to TRBJ2-1, with D tentatively TRBD1 (5 bases). CDR1 SGHRS and CDR2 YFSETQ come from the germline V gene. This CDR3 contains 14 residues. V lost 4 bases, J lost 0 bases, and 8 bases lay in between. The CDR3 region has the DNA TGCGCCAGCAGCCATCAGGGCTCCTACAATGAGCAGTTCTTC. It codes for CASSHQGSYNEQFF.

In this sample, this clone turned up a few times. The chain couples TRBV7-8 to TRBJ2-2; TRBD1 is a possible D gene (5 bases). V dropped 0 bases and J dropped 4 bases, with 15 bases sitting between them. The CDR3 runs 17 residues. The germline CDR1 and CDR2 sequences are SGHVS and FQNEAQ. CDR3 protein: CASSLALRQQRTGELFF. In nucleotides, the CDR3 is TGTGCCAGCAGCTTAGCGCTTCGACAGCAACGCACCGGGGAGCTGTTTTTT.

The rearrangement uses TRBV10-1 and TRBJ2-3; possible D gene TRBD2, 6 bases. The V and J ends lost 6 bases and 3 bases respectively, with 13 bases between them. The CDR3 spans 14 residues. Germline CDR1 reads WNHNN; CDR2 reads SYGVQD (reference sequence). Here the CDR3 DNA reads TGCGCCAGCAGCCTAGCGATAAGGACAGATACGCAGTATTTT. Residues: CASSLAIRTDTQYF.

The chain links TRBV4-3 to TRBJ1-2; D perhaps matches TRBD1 (5 bases). The ends were cut back, 0 bases at V and 0 bases at J, with 11 bases in the middle. CDR3 size: 16 residues. Germline CDR1 LGHNA, CDR2 YSLEER. The CDR3: CASSQDATATNYGYTF. DNA of the CDR3: TGCGCCAGCAGCCAAGATGCGACAGCCACTAACTATGGCTACACCTTC.